The 18 T cell receptor beta chains listed next were all sequenced from one sample in a study of circulating and synovial CD4+ cells in juvenile arthritis. The repertoire was sequenced with immunoSEQ multiplex PCR; TCRdb's copy has only in-frame clones and lacks some. The sample records about 3,200 clones, roughly 84% being singletons. The sequencing sample was made of CD4+ T cells from synovial fluid. These receptors all stem from a human donor with juvenile idiopathic arthritis.

This clone was seen a single time. J is TRBJ2-7 and V is TRBV2; D might be TRBD1 (5 bases). The CDR3 has 13 residues. CDR1 SNHLY and CDR2 FYNNEI come from the germline V gene. Trimming took 3 bases from V and 9 from J, leaving 15 bases between them. The CDR3 reads CASSEDTVGTQYF. The CDR3 region has the DNA TGTGCCAGCAGTGAGGACACTGTTGGAACGCAGTACTTC.

The chain uses TRBV18 and TRBJ1-1; D unclear. The CDR3 has 15 amino acids. The V gene lost 3 bases and the J gene lost 5 bases, with 16 bases spanning the gap. Germline CDR1 and CDR2: KGHSH and LQKENI. The CDR3 bases are TGTGCCAGCTCACCCTATTTGGAACGCGGGACTGAAGCTTTCTTT. Translating it yields CASSPYLERGTEAFF.

This clone was seen just once. This sequence joins TRBV7-2 and TRBJ1-2; possibly TRBD1 for D (5 bases). The CDR3 length is 13 residues. Germline V gene sequence: CDR1 SGHTA, CDR2 FQGNSA. V was cut by 4 bases and J by 0 bases, with 6 bases left in between. CDR3 DNA: TGTGCCAGCAGCTGGACAACTAACTATGGCTACACCTTC. This sequence encodes CASSWTTNYGYTF. The variable domain in full, with the rest retrieved from reference TRBV7-2 and TRBJ1-2, is GAGVSQSPSNKVTEKGKDVELRCDPISGHTALYWYRQSLGQGLEFLIYFQGNSAPDKSGLPSDRFSAERTGGSVSTLTIQRTQQEDSAVYLCASSWTTNYGYTFGSGTRLTVV.

Points on this clone: The same CDR3 can be traced to other DNA sequences in this sample. The chain joins TRBV10-3 to TRBJ1-3, with 7 bases that match TRBD1. Trimming removed 6 bases from V and 7 bases from J; junction bases left unmatched: 9. Germline CDR1 and CDR2: ENHRY and SYGVKD. CDR3 size: 14 residues. CDR3 bases: TGTGCCATCAGCGACAGGGAAGTGGGCAACACCATATATTTT. This encodes CAISDREVGNTIYF.

The rearrangement uses TRBV4-1 and TRBJ1-1, with a tentative D call TRBD1 (5 bases). This CDR3 has 17 amino acids. Germline V gives CDR1 MGHRA, CDR2 YSYEKL. V lost 1 base to trimming and J lost 0 bases, with 15 bases between them. In nucleotides, the CDR3 is TGCGCCAGCAGCCAAGGCCGGCGGGGCACCGTGAACACTGAAGCTTTCTTT. Residues: CASSQGRRGTVNTEAFF.

This rearrangement joins TRBV9 to TRBJ2-3; the match to TRBD2 covers 13 bases. The CDR3 consists of 15 residues. Trimming at V came to 3 bases and at J to 6 bases, leaving 4 bases not matched to a gene. Germline V gene lookup returns CDR1 SGDLS and CDR2 YYNGEE. CDR3 protein: CASSGTSGGPDTQYF. The CDR3 nucleotides are TGTGCCAGCAGCGGGACTAGCGGGGGACCGGATACGCAGTATTTT.

This clone was observed a single time. The rearrangement uses TRBV5-4 and TRBJ2-5, with 7 bases identical to TRBD2. CDR1 SGHNT and CDR2 YYREEE come from the germline V gene (reference sequence). CDR3 length: 17 residues. With 3 bases clipped from V and 4 bases from J, the junction kept 15 bases outside the gene matches. CDR3 amino acids: CASSSSLGGGSGETQYF. CDR3 nucleotide sequence: TGTGCCAGCAGCTCCAGTCTCGGGGGAGGGAGCGGAGAGACCCAGTACTTC.

For the CDR3, the DNA is TGTGCCAGCAGTTACTTCGACAGGGGATCGCATGGCTACACCTTC. Protein: CASSYFDRGSHGYTF. The V and J genes are TRBV6-6 and TRBJ1-2, with 8 bases that match TRBD1. The germline V gene encodes CDR1 MNHNY and CDR2 SVGAGI (reference sequence). The CDR3 is 15 amino acids. The V segment lost 1 base and the J segment 6 bases; nucleotides outside the gene matches: 7.

The chain uses TRBV28 and TRBJ2-7; a weak D match, TRBD2 (6 bases). The germline V and J ends were trimmed by 3 bases and 2 bases, with 11 bases remaining between them. The length of the CDR3 is 14 residues. CDR1 is MDHEN and CDR2 is SYDVKM in the germline V gene. The DNA of the CDR3 is TGTGCCAGCAGTTTTTTCGGAGGGACCTACGAGCAGTACTTC. This codes for CASSFFGGTYEQYF. Variable domain in full (rest from reference TRBV28 and TRBJ2-7): DVKVTQSSRYLVKRTGEKVFLECVQDMDHENMFWYRQDPGLGLRLIYFSYDVKMKEKGDIPEGYSVSREKKERFSLILESASTNQTSMYLCASSFFGGTYEQYFGPGTRLTVT.

Only one count was recorded for this clone. The chain has TRBV5-1 and TRBJ1-4, with D maybe TRBD1 (6 bases). The CDR3 sequence is 16 residues long. Trimming removed 4 bases at V and 0 bases at J, with 13 bases between. The germline gives CDR1 SGHRS, CDR2 YFSETQ. CDR3 loop: CASSIGQPSTNEKLFF. CDR3 sequence (DNA): TGCGCCAGCAGCATCGGACAGCCTTCAACTAATGAAAAACTGTTTTTT.

The chain uses TRBV7-2 and TRBJ2-3; 12 bases agree with TRBD2. CDR3 length: 18 amino acids. J gave up 5 bases and V 0 bases, and 9 bases lay outside the gene matches. Germline CDR1 SGHTA, CDR2 FQGNSA. The CDR3 loop reads CASSLAATSGSVLDTQYF. CDR3 sequence (DNA): TGTGCCAGCAGCTTAGCTGCGACTAGCGGGAGTGTTTTAGATACGCAGTATTTT.

CDR3 loop: CASRGPGSVQNLLTF. The CDR3 nucleotides read TGTGCCAGCAGAGGCCCGGGTAGCGTACAAAACCTTCTGACCTTC. This chain uses TRBV9 with TRBJ1-2, with D uncertain. Germline assignment: CDR1 SGDLS and CDR2 YYNGEE. The ends were cut back, 5 bases at V and 14 bases at J, with 28 bases in the middle. The CDR3 runs 15 residues.

A single count supports this clone. The chain is built from TRBV9 and TRBJ1-5, with 10 positions matching TRBD1. Germline assignment: CDR1 SGDLS and CDR2 YYNGEE. V lost 3 bases and J lost 2; bases outside the gene matches: 20. The CDR3 is made up of 21 amino acids. The DNA of the CDR3 is TGTGCCAGCAGCGGCCAGACCAGAGGGACAGGGGCCGACCGTGGCAATCAGCCCCAGCATTTT. Its translation: CASSGQTRGTGADRGNQPQHF. The full variable domain, in which reference TRBV9 and TRBJ1-5 provide the parts outside the CDR3, is DSGVTQTPKHLITATGQRVTLRCSPRSGDLSVYWYQQSLDQGLQFLIQYYNGEERAKGNILERFSAQQFPDLHSELNLSSLELGDSALYFCASSGQTRGTGADRGNQPQHFGDGTRLSIL.

The rearrangement uses TRBV29-1 and TRBJ2-5, with D possibly matching TRBD1 (5 bases). Per germline, CDR1 SQVTM and CDR2 ANQGSEA. Trimming pared 4 bases from V and 2 bases from J, leaving 14 bases between. This CDR3 is 14 amino acids long. The CDR3, as DNA: TGCAGCGTTGGGGCCAGCACAGGACAAGAGACCCAGTACTTC. It is translated as CSVGASTGQETQYF.

The genes are TRBV6-1 and TRBJ1-2; 11 nucleotides match TRBD1. V trimming: 1 base; J trimming: 5 bases; junction bases outside the gene matches: 6. Germline-derived CDR1 and CDR2 are MNHNS and SASEGT. The CDR3 loop spans 16 amino acids. CDR3 nucleotide sequence: TGTGCCAGCAGTGAAGTAACCCGGGACAGGGGGTATGGCTACACCTTC. It codes for CASSEVTRDRGYGYTF.

As for this clone: Because the CDR3's place on the DNA is in doubt, the DNA is left out and the CDR3 is given as listed by TCRdb. The CDR3: CASNTVAAGSTGELFF. The rearrangement uses TRBV28 and TRBJ2-2; the table's D call, TRBD2, was not checked against the DNA. The CDR3 length is 16 residues, termini included. Germline V gives CDR1 MDHEN, CDR2 SYDVKM.

The chain joins TRBV7-2 to TRBJ1-4; possibly TRBD1 for D (6 bases). The CDR3 loop spans 13 amino acids. Trimming removed 6 bases at V and 3 bases at J, with 8 bases between. Germline CDR1 and CDR2: SGHTA and FQGNSA. The DNA of the CDR3 is TGTGCCAGCAGGGGGGCCTCTAATGAAAAACTGTTTTTT. It specifies CASRGASNEKLFF.

The rearrangement uses TRBV10-3 and TRBJ1-6; no clear D. The V end lost 7 bases, the J end lost 2 bases, and 9 bases lay between the germline ends. The CDR3 is 14 residues long. Germline CDR1 reads ENHRY; CDR2 reads SYGVKD. This CDR3 reads CAITREPYNSPLHF. The DNA of the CDR3 is TGTGCCATCACCCGGGAACCCTATAATTCACCCCTCCACTTT.